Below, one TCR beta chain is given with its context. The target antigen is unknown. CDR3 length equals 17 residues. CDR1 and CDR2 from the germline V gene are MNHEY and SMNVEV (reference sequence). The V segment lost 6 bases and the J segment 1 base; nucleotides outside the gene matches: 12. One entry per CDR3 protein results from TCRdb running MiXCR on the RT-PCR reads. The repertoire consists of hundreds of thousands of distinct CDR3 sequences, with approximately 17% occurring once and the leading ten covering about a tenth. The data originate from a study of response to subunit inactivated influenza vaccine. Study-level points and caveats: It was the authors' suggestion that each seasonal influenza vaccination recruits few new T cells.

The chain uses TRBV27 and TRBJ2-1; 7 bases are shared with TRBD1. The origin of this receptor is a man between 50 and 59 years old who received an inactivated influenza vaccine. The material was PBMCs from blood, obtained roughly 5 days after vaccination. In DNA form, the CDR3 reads TGTGCCAGCAGCAAGATTCGACAGGGTGGGTCCTACAATGAGCAGTTCTTC. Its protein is CASSKIRQGGSYNEQFF.